This T cell receptor (beta chain) was captured by sequencing in a study of T cells in Graves' hyperthyroidism and ophthalmopathy. Study conclusions and caveats: A 13 V-J signature model discriminated ophthalmopathy versus stable hyperthyroidism. The model forecast ophthalmopathy, anticipating it by a median 6.5 months before onset.

This clonotype came up once. Its antigen is currently unknown. A much more abundant neighbour one base away suggests this may be a read error. The missing conserved phenylalanine or tryptophan at the end of this CDR3 makes a read error likely. Trimming cost V 3 bases and J 1 base, with 7 bases left between them. The CDR3 extends over 14 amino acids. What was amplified from RNA transcripts were TCR beta CDR3 regions. Using the HTBI primer set, a first-round RT-PCR was run on the TCR CDR3. TCRdb re-analysed the multiplex PCR reads in MiXCR, keeping a single row per CDR3 protein. The sample contains fewer than 850,000 distinct CDR3 sequences, 17% of which appear only once. These patients, aged 18 to 65, had recently diagnosed hyperthyroidism lasting under 2 months. The source of the PBMCs was less than 12 ml of fresh peripheral blood.

This sequence joins TRBV12-3 or TRBV12-4 and TRBJ1-5; a possible D gene is TRBD1 (6 bases). The sample was blood. The sequence derives from a man in his forties or fifties with Graves' hyperthyroidism. Written as DNA, the CDR3 is TGTGCCAGCAGTTTGGACAGAAGCAATCAGCCCCAGCATTCT. It is translated as CASSLDRSNQPQHS.